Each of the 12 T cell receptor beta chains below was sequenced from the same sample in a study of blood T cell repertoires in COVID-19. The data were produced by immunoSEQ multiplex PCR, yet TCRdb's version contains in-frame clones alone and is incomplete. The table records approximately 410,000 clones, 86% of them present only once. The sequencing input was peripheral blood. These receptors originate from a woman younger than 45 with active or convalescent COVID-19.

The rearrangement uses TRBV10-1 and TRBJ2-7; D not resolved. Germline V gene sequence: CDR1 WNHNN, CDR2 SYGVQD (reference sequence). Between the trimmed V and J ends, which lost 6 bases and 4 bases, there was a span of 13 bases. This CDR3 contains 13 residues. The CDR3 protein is CASSQDANYEQYF. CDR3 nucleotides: TGCGCCAGCAGCCAAGATGCGAATTACGAGCAGTACTTC.

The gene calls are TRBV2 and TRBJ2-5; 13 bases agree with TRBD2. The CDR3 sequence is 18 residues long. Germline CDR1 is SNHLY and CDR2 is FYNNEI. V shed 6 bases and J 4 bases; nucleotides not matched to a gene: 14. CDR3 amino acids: CASRRTSGSIIGGETQYF. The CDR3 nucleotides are TGTGCCAGCAGGAGGACTAGCGGGAGTATTATTGGTGGAGAGACCCAGTACTTC.

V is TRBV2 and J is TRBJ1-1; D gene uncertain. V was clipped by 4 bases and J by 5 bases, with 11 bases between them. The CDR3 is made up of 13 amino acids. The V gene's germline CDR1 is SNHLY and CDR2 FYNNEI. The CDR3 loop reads CASSAHGGTEAFF. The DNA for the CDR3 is TGTGCCAGCAGTGCCCATGGAGGGACTGAAGCTTTCTTT. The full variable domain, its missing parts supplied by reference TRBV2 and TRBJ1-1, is EPEVTQTPSHQVTQMGQEVILRCVPISNHLYFYWYRQILGQKVEFLVSFYNNEISEKSEIFDDQFSVERPDGSNFTLKIRSTKLEDSAMYFCASSAHGGTEAFFGQGTRLTVV.

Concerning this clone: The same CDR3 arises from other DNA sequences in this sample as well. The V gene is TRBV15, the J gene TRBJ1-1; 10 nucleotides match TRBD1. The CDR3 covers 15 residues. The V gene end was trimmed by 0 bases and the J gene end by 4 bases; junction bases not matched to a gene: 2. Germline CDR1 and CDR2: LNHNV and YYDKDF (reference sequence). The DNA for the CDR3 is TGTGCCACCAGCAGAGACCGGGACAGGGGCACTGAAGCTTTCTTT. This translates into CATSRDRDRGTEAFF.

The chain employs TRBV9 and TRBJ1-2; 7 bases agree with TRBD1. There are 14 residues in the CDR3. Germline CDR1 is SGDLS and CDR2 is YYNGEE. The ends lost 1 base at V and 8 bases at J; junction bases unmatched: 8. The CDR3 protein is CASSVPGQNDGYTF. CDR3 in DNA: TGTGCCAGCAGCGTACCGGGACAGAATGACGGCTACACCTTC.

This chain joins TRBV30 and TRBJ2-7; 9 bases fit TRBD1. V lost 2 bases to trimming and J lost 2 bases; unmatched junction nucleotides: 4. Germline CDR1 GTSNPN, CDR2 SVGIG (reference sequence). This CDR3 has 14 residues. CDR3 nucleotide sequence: TGTGCCTGGAGTATGGGGACAGGGCCCTACGAGCAGTACTTC. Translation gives CAWSMGTGPYEQYF.

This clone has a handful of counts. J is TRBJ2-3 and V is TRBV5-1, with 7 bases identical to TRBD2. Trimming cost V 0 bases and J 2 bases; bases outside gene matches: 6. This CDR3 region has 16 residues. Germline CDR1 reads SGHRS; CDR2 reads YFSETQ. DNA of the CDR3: TGCGCCAGCAGCTTGGGGTCCAGCGGGATCACAGATACGCAGTATTTT. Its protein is CASSLGSSGITDTQYF.

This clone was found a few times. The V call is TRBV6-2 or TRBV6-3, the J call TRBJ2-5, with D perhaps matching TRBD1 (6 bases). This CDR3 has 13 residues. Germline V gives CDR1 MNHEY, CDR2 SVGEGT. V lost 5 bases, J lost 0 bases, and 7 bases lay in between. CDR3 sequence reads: CASSRQDQETQYF. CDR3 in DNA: TGTGCCAGCAGTCGACAGGACCAAGAGACCCAGTACTTC.

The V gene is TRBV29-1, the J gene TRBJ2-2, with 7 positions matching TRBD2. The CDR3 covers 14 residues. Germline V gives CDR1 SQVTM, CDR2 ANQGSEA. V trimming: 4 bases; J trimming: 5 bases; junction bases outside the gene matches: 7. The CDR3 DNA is TGCAGCGTTGGATGGGGGGGTGGTACCGGGGAGCTGTTTTTT. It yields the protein CSVGWGGGTGELFF.

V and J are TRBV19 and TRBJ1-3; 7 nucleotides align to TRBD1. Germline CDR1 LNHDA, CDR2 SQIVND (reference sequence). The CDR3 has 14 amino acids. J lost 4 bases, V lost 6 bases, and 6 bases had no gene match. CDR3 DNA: TGTGCCAGTAGCCGGGACAGTGCCGGAAACACCATATATTTT. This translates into CASSRDSAGNTIYF.

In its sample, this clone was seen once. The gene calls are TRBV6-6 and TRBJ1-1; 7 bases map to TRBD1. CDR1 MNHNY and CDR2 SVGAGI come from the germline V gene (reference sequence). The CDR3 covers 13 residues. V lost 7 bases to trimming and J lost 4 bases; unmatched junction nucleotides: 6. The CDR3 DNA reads TGTGCCAGCACGGAGGGGGCGGTCACTGAAGCTTTCTTT. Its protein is CASTEGAVTEAFF.

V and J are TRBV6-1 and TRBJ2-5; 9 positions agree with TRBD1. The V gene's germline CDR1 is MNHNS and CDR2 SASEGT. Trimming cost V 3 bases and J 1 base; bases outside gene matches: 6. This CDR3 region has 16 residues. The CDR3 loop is CASSEADRGGQETQYF. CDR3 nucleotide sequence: TGTGCCAGCAGTGAGGCGGACAGGGGTGGCCAAGAGACCCAGTACTTC.